The 8 T cell receptor beta chains reported below all come from one sample, sequenced in a study of vaccination effects on CD4 cells after COVID-19. Before sequencing, viral peptide pools were used by the ViraFEST assay to expand antigen-specific CD4+ T cells. It was after approximately 11 days of culture that CD4+ T cells were isolated. Having tested negative for nucleocapsid antibodies, the vaccine recipients showed no prior SARS-CoV-2 infection. No cognate antigen is known for these TCRs. The repertoire was sequenced with immunoSEQ multiplex PCR; TCRdb's copy has only in-frame clones and lacks some. This table holds about 73,000 clones, roughly 74% found once. Sequences were derived from CD4+ T cells from PBMCs cultured with HCoV-NL63 spike peptides, sampled before COVID-19 vaccination. The source is a human donor who received a COVID-19 vaccine.

The sample holds one count of this clone. J is TRBJ2-1 and V is TRBV5-5, with TRBD2 matching over 9 bases. V was pared by 4 bases and J by 0 bases, with 2 bases of the junction left unmatched. The CDR3 contains 15 residues. In germline, CDR1 is SGHKS, CDR2 YYEKEE (reference sequence). This CDR3 is CASSAGGSSYNEQFF. Written as DNA, the CDR3 is TGTGCCAGCAGCGCGGGGGGGAGCTCCTACAATGAGCAGTTCTTC.

V gene TRBV18 combines with J gene TRBJ2-3; TRBD1 might be the D (6 bases). Germline V gene data show CDR1 as KGHSH and CDR2 as LQKENI. V dropped 5 bases and J dropped 0 bases, with 15 bases sitting between them. The CDR3 has 16 residues. CDR3 region: CASSAPDRKSTDTQYF. For the CDR3, the DNA is TGTGCCAGCTCAGCCCCAGACAGGAAGAGCACAGATACGCAGTATTTT.

This CDR3 is CASSLGVAGANVLTF. In nucleotides, the CDR3 is TGTGCCAGCAGCCTAGGGGTCGCTGGGGCCAACGTCCTGACTTTC. The chain has TRBV14 and TRBJ2-6, with D perhaps TRBD1 (5 bases). CDR3 length equals 15 residues. V dropped 4 bases and J dropped 2 bases, with 9 bases sitting between them. Germline CDR1 is SGHDN and CDR2 is FVKESK.

This chain connects TRBV2 to TRBJ2-3; D ambiguous. CDR1 SNHLY and CDR2 FYNNEI come from the germline V gene. The CDR3 sequence is 15 residues long. Trimming removed 1 base from V and 0 bases from J, with 8 bases in between. CDR3 nucleotide sequence: TGTGCCAGCAGTGAAGGGGCAACTAGCACAGATACGCAGTATTTT. Encoded protein: CASSEGATSTDTQYF. Supplemented by reference TRBV2 and TRBJ2-3, the full variable domain reads EPEVTQTPSHQVTQMGQEVILRCVPISNHLYFYWYRQILGQKVEFLVSFYNNEISEKSEIFDDQFSVERPDGSNFTLKIRSTKLEDSAMYFCASSEGATSTDTQYFGPGTRLTVL.

The J gene is TRBJ2-1, the V gene TRBV5-4, with 7 bases identical to TRBD1. The CDR3 runs to 16 residues. The germline V gene encodes CDR1 SGHNT and CDR2 YYREEE (reference sequence). Trimming took 0 bases from V and 4 from J; bases not matched to a gene: 7. The CDR3 sequence: CASSLAQGVVYNEQFF. CDR3 sequence (DNA): TGTGCCAGCAGCTTGGCCCAGGGGGTGGTGTACAATGAGCAGTTCTTC.

The rearrangement uses TRBV24-1 and TRBJ2-2; D perhaps matches TRBD2 (5 bases). The germline V gene encodes CDR1 KGHDR and CDR2 SFDVKD. With 0 bases removed from V and 6 bases from J, the gap between germline ends came to 10 bases. The CDR3 sequence is 15 residues long. CDR3 sequence: CATSDLGSRAGELFF. The CDR3 DNA reads as TGTGCCACCAGTGATTTGGGCTCGAGGGCCGGGGAGCTGTTTTTT.

V usage is TRBV5-8 and J usage is TRBJ2-5, with 8 bases that match TRBD2. CDR3 length equals 17 residues. With V trimmed by 6 bases and J by 4 bases, 17 bases remained unmatched. CDR1 is SGHTS and CDR2 is YDEGEE in the germline V gene. The chain's CDR3 is CASTPLTSVGVGETQYF. The CDR3 region has the DNA TGTGCCAGCACCCCTCTGACTAGCGTCGGGGTGGGAGAGACCCAGTACTTC.

This sequence joins TRBV2 and TRBJ1-1, with a tentative D call TRBD1 (5 bases). Germline V gene sequence: CDR1 SNHLY, CDR2 FYNNEI. The CDR3 runs 15 residues. V lost 5 bases and J lost 0, with 13 bases in between. In DNA, the CDR3 is TGTGCCAGCAGTCCAGGGTATGGATTGAACACTGAAGCTTTCTTT. Protein product: CASSPGYGLNTEAFF.